This TCR beta chain is drawn from a study of vaccination and CD4 T cells after COVID-19. Study context: The convalescents, six males and four females, included two who were Hispanic. Cellular stimulation was performed using overlapping spike peptides derived from SARS-CoV-2, HCoV-NL63, HCoV-OC43 and HCoV-229E. Notes on the study in general: Spike mono-reactivity marked 304 of 307 vaccine-specific clones in convalescent patients. The study found median SARS-CoV-2-reactive clonotypes rising from about 20 to 38, not significantly.

Details on this clonotype: Its antigen remains unidentified.

The Oncomine TCR Beta short-read assay was applied to DNA of cultured CD4+ T cells. In TCRdb, the PCR reads were re-called with MiXCR into one record per CDR3 protein. This sample has about 16,000 distinct CDR3 sequences, with 53% found just once. V lost 6 bases, J lost 4 bases, and 12 bases lay in between. From germline, CDR1 is SNHLY and CDR2 FYNNEI. The CDR3 is made up of 13 amino acids. The treatment here: approximately 11-day PBMC culture with coronavirus spike peptide pools or control peptides (ViraFEST assay). The chain employs TRBV2 and TRBJ1-2; maybe TRBD1 (5 bases). The receptor's source is a human donor who had recovered from COVID-19. The sample in question was CD4+ T cells from blood, cultured in vitro, obtained before SARS-CoV-2 vaccination. CDR3 bases: TGTGCCAGCAGGCTCGGGGCACTCTATGGCTACACCTTC. This encodes CASRLGALYGYTF.